The rows below give T cell receptor beta chains drawn from one sample of a study of T cells in narcolepsy. Measured with immunoSEQ multiplex PCR; TCRdb has only the in-frame clones, and not every one. The sample consists of tens of thousands of clones, roughly nine tenths of them appearing once. The sequencing input was CD45RA- memory CD4+ T cells from PBMCs. The receptors come from a human donor with narcolepsy. Each CDR3 is given with its conserved first and last residue. D genes are given only for firm matches. Rows may omit the clone size; those that give it use once, few, many or a size class.

J gene: TRBJ2-5; D gene: NA; V gene: TRBV7-7; clone size: NA; CDR3 protein: CASSLGAEETQYF; CDR3 DNA: TGTGCTAGCAGCTTAGGAGCAGAAGAGACCCAGTACTTC
J gene: TRBJ2-5; D gene: NA; V gene: TRBV11-3; clone size: NA; CDR3 protein: CASSLGTDRGTQYF; CDR3 DNA: TGTGCCAGCAGCTTAGGGACGGACCGGGGGACCCAGTACTTC
J gene: TRBJ2-2; D gene: NA; V gene: TRBV11-2; clone size: NA; CDR3 protein: CASSFQVGELFF; CDR3 DNA: TGTGCCAGCAGCTTTCAAGTCGGGGAGCTGTTTTTT
J gene: TRBJ1-1; D gene: NA; V gene: TRBV30; clone size: NA; CDR3 protein: CAWRLGAQNTEAFF; CDR3 DNA: TGTGCCTGGAGGTTGGGAGCGCAAAACACTGAAGCTTTCTTT
J gene: TRBJ2-7; D gene: NA; V gene: TRBV5-8; clone size: once; CDR3 protein: CASSFGSSYEQYF; CDR3 DNA: TGTGCCAGCAGCTTTGGCAGCTCCTACGAGCAGTACTTC
J gene: TRBJ2-1; D gene: NA; V gene: TRBV9; clone size: NA; CDR3 protein: CASSVDPGNEQFF; CDR3 DNA: TGTGCCAGCAGCGTCGACCCCGGGAATGAGCAGTTCTTC
J gene: TRBJ2-1; D gene: TRBD2; V gene: TRBV6-1; clone size: NA; CDR3 protein: CASRKTSGSTNEQFF; CDR3 DNA: TGTGCCAGCAGGAAAACTAGCGGGAGTACGAATGAGCAGTTCTTC
J gene: TRBJ1-1; D gene: TRBD1; V gene: TRBV4-2; clone size: NA; CDR3 protein: CASSHNRGNTEAFF; CDR3 DNA: TGTGCCAGCAGCCACAACAGGGGGAACACTGAAGCTTTCTTT
J gene: TRBJ1-1; D gene: NA; V gene: TRBV7-9; clone size: NA; CDR3 protein: CASSLDSNTEAFF; CDR3 DNA: TGTGCCAGCAGCTTAGATAGTAACACTGAAGCTTTCTTT
J gene: TRBJ2-2; D gene: TRBD1; V gene: TRBV19; clone size: NA; CDR3 protein: CASTSRGGQGVTGELFF; CDR3 DNA: TGTGCCAGTACCTCTAGGGGCGGACAGGGAGTCACCGGGGAGCTGTTTTTT
J gene: TRBJ2-1; D gene: TRBD2; V gene: TRBV4-1; clone size: NA; CDR3 protein: CASSRPGTSPFF; CDR3 DNA: TGCGCCAGCAGCCGTCCCGGGACTAGCCCGTTCTTC
J gene: TRBJ1-2; D gene: NA; V gene: TRBV7-8; clone size: NA; CDR3 protein: CASSLTSGGDGYTF; CDR3 DNA: TGTGCCAGCAGCTTAACGTCCGGGGGCGATGGCTACACCTTC
J gene: TRBJ1-2; D gene: NA; V gene: TRBV6-5; clone size: NA; CDR3 protein: CASSDVKNYGYTF; CDR3 DNA: TGTGCCAGCAGTGATGTTAAAAACTATGGCTACACCTTC
J gene: TRBJ2-2; D gene: TRBD2; V gene: TRBV27; clone size: NA; CDR3 protein: CASSLGRESGGELFF; CDR3 DNA: TGTGCCAGCAGTTTAGGGCGGGAGAGTGGCGGGGAGCTGTTTTTT
J gene: TRBJ2-3; D gene: TRBD1; V gene: TRBV9; clone size: NA; CDR3 protein: CASSPQGGREDTQYF; CDR3 DNA: TGTGCCAGCAGCCCACAGGGGGGCAGGGAAGATACGCAGTATTTT
J gene: TRBJ2-7; D gene: NA; V gene: TRBV6-5; clone size: NA; CDR3 protein: CASSPGGSVDEQYF; CDR3 DNA: TGTGCCAGCAGCCCCGGTGGGTCGGTGGACGAGCAGTACTTC
J gene: TRBJ2-3; D gene: NA; V gene: TRBV4-1; clone size: NA; CDR3 protein: CASSRQTPSVNTQYF; CDR3 DNA: TGCGCCAGCAGCCGCCAGACCCCTAGCGTGAATACGCAGTATTTT
J gene: TRBJ1-3; D gene: NA; V gene: TRBV2; clone size: NA; CDR3 protein: CASSEARNTIYF; CDR3 DNA: TGTGCCAGCAGTGAAGCGAGAAACACCATATATTTT
J gene: TRBJ1-5; D gene: NA; V gene: TRBV10-3; clone size: NA; CDR3 protein: CAISEQGQSQPQHF; CDR3 DNA: TGTGCCATCAGTGAGCAGGGACAATCCCAGCCCCAGCATTTT
J gene: TRBJ1-2; D gene: NA; V gene: TRBV10-3; clone size: NA; CDR3 protein: CAIMSLAAPSGYTF; CDR3 DNA: TGTGCCATCATGAGCCTGGCAGCCCCAAGCGGCTACACCTTC
J gene: TRBJ2-5; D gene: TRBD2; V gene: TRBV27; clone size: NA; CDR3 protein: CASSLWGLAGVRQETQYF; CDR3 DNA: TGTGCCAGCAGTTTATGGGGACTAGCGGGAGTCCGCCAAGAGACCCAGTACTTC
J gene: TRBJ1-2; D gene: NA; V gene: TRBV19; clone size: NA; CDR3 protein: CASSIPSGTYGYTF; CDR3 DNA: TGTGCCAGTAGTATCCCCAGCGGGACCTATGGCTACACCTTC
J gene: TRBJ1-4; D gene: TRBD1; V gene: TRBV15; clone size: NA; CDR3 protein: CATSRDMGRTGENEKLFF; CDR3 DNA: TGTGCCACCAGCAGAGATATGGGGCGGACAGGAGAGAATGAAAAACTGTTTTTT
J gene: TRBJ1-5; D gene: TRBD1; V gene: TRBV5-5; clone size: NA; CDR3 protein: CASSLGARGGNQPQHF; CDR3 DNA: TGTGCCAGCAGCTTAGGTGCCAGGGGGGGCAATCAGCCCCAGCATTTT
J gene: TRBJ1-1; D gene: TRBD1; V gene: TRBV2; clone size: NA; CDR3 protein: CASNRGGMNTEAFF; CDR3 DNA: TGTGCCAGTAACAGGGGCGGCATGAACACTGAAGCTTTCTTT
J gene: TRBJ1-1; D gene: NA; V gene: TRBV10-3; clone size: NA; CDR3 protein: CAISEGQVSWATEAFF; CDR3 DNA: TGTGCCATCAGTGAGGGGCAGGTCTCTTGGGCCACTGAAGCTTTCTTT
J gene: TRBJ2-7; D gene: TRBD1; V gene: TRBV19; clone size: NA; CDR3 protein: CATSPGQLNGEQYF; CDR3 DNA: TGTGCCACCAGCCCGGGACAGTTAAATGGCGAGCAGTACTTC
J gene: TRBJ2-7; D gene: TRBD2; V gene: TRBV4-1; clone size: NA; CDR3 protein: CASSRGTSGSLGPYEQYF; CDR3 DNA: TGCGCCAGCAGCCGCGGGACTAGCGGGAGTCTCGGCCCCTACGAGCAGTACTTC
J gene: TRBJ2-2; D gene: NA; V gene: TRBV9; clone size: NA; CDR3 protein: CASSVAANTGELFF; CDR3 DNA: TGTGCCAGCAGCGTAGCCGCGAACACCGGGGAGCTGTTTTTT
J gene: TRBJ2-7; D gene: TRBD1; V gene: TRBV7-2; clone size: NA; CDR3 protein: CASSYDRANEQYF; CDR3 DNA: TGTGCCAGCAGCTATGACAGGGCAAACGAGCAGTACTTC
J gene: TRBJ2-2; D gene: NA; V gene: TRBV15; clone size: NA; CDR3 protein: CATSRGGTLAGELFF; CDR3 DNA: TGTGCCACCAGCAGGGGGGGGACACTGGCCGGGGAGCTGTTTTTT
J gene: TRBJ2-3; D gene: NA; V gene: TRBV20-1; clone size: NA; CDR3 protein: CSATTGDTQYF; CDR3 DNA: TGCAGTGCGACTACTGGCGATACGCAGTATTTT
J gene: TRBJ2-7; D gene: TRBD2; V gene: TRBV4-1; clone size: NA; CDR3 protein: CASSQGGTSGSGTFEQYF; CDR3 DNA: TGCGCCAGCAGCCAAGGCGGGACTAGCGGGAGTGGTACCTTCGAGCAGTACTTC
J gene: TRBJ1-5; D gene: NA; V gene: TRBV5-6; clone size: NA; CDR3 protein: CAPRLGAEQPQHF; CDR3 DNA: TGTGCCCCGCGGTTAGGGGCCGAACAGCCCCAGCATTTT
J gene: TRBJ2-1; D gene: TRBD2; V gene: TRBV7-2; clone size: NA; CDR3 protein: CASSLGSGRLNEQFF; CDR3 DNA: TGTGCCAGCAGCTTAGGTAGCGGGAGACTCAATGAGCAGTTCTTC
J gene: TRBJ1-4; D gene: NA; V gene: TRBV5-1; clone size: NA; CDR3 protein: CASSLGQNEKLFF; CDR3 DNA: TGCGCCAGCAGCTTAGGACAGAATGAAAAACTGTTTTTT
J gene: TRBJ1-1; D gene: NA; V gene: TRBV28; clone size: NA; CDR3 protein: CASSLQGSLNTEAFF; CDR3 DNA: TGTGCCAGCAGTTTACAAGGGAGCCTGAACACTGAAGCTTTCTTT
J gene: TRBJ2-3; D gene: NA; V gene: TRBV14; clone size: NA; CDR3 protein: CASSQGTFRTDTQYF; CDR3 DNA: TGTGCCAGCAGCCAAGGGACGTTCCGGACAGATACGCAGTATTTT
J gene: TRBJ2-4; D gene: TRBD1; V gene: TRBV7-9; clone size: NA; CDR3 protein: CASSGQGQHIQYF; CDR3 DNA: TGTGCCAGCAGCGGACAGGGGCAGCACATTCAGTACTTC
J gene: TRBJ1-3; D gene: TRBD1; V gene: TRBV28; clone size: NA; CDR3 protein: CASNNQNRGGNTIYF; CDR3 DNA: TGTGCCAGCAATAACCAAAACAGGGGGGGAAACACCATATATTTT
J gene: TRBJ2-7; D gene: NA; V gene: TRBV5-5; clone size: NA; CDR3 protein: CASSLGAEQYF; CDR3 DNA: TGTGCCAGCAGCTTGGGGGCCGAGCAGTACTTC
J gene: TRBJ2-7; D gene: NA; V gene: TRBV5-1; clone size: once; CDR3 protein: CASRQGVEQYF; CDR3 DNA: TGCGCCAGCAGGCAGGGCGTGGAGCAGTACTTC
J gene: TRBJ1-5; D gene: NA; V gene: TRBV28; clone size: NA; CDR3 protein: CASSRAGWGIHSNQPQHF; CDR3 DNA: TGTGCCAGCAGTCGTGCGGGGTGGGGGATACATAGCAATCAGCCCCAGCATTTT
J gene: TRBJ1-1; D gene: TRBD1; V gene: TRBV27; clone size: NA; CDR3 protein: CASSLETGEKAFF; CDR3 DNA: TGTGCCAGCAGTCTCGAGACAGGGGAGAAAGCTTTCTTT
J gene: TRBJ2-1; D gene: TRBD2; V gene: TRBV19; clone size: NA; CDR3 protein: CASSPRGSGGRNEQFF; CDR3 DNA: TGTGCCAGTAGTCCTCGGGGGAGCGGGGGTAGAAATGAGCAGTTCTTC
J gene: TRBJ1-5; D gene: TRBD1; V gene: TRBV16; clone size: NA; CDR3 protein: CASSQTGTVEPQHF; CDR3 DNA: TGTGCCAGCAGCCAAACAGGGACAGTGGAGCCCCAGCATTTT
J gene: TRBJ2-2; D gene: NA; V gene: TRBV2; clone size: NA; CDR3 protein: CASSEVSRTGELFF; CDR3 DNA: TGTGCCAGCAGTGAGGTTAGTCGCACCGGGGAGCTGTTTTTT
J gene: TRBJ2-2; D gene: NA; V gene: TRBV5-8; clone size: NA; CDR3 protein: CASSWRLDVLNTGELFF; CDR3 DNA: TGTGCCAGCAGCTGGAGGCTGGACGTATTGAACACCGGGGAGCTGTTTTTT
J gene: TRBJ2-7; D gene: TRBD2; V gene: TRBV9; clone size: NA; CDR3 protein: CASSVGAGPPEQYF; CDR3 DNA: TGTGCCAGCAGCGTAGGAGCGGGGCCCCCCGAGCAGTACTTC
J gene: TRBJ1-5; D gene: NA; V gene: TRBV7-9; clone size: NA; CDR3 protein: CASSLEGGSADSNQPQHF; CDR3 DNA: TGTGCCAGCAGCTTAGAGGGCGGGTCGGCAGATAGCAATCAGCCCCAGCATTTT
J gene: TRBJ1-5; D gene: NA; V gene: TRBV4-1; clone size: NA; CDR3 protein: CASSQDADYSNQPQHF; CDR3 DNA: TGCGCCAGCAGCCAAGATGCAGACTATAGCAATCAGCCCCAGCATTTT
J gene: TRBJ1-1; D gene: NA; V gene: TRBV5-6; clone size: NA; CDR3 protein: CASSPPRGGTEAFF; CDR3 DNA: TGTGCCAGCAGCCCGCCCAGGGGAGGAACTGAAGCTTTCTTT
J gene: TRBJ1-1; D gene: NA; V gene: TRBV4-1; clone size: NA; CDR3 protein: CASSQVRVVRWNTEAFF; CDR3 DNA: TGCGCCAGCAGCCAAGTCCGGGTCGTTAGGTGGAACACTGAAGCTTTCTTT
J gene: TRBJ1-2; D gene: NA; V gene: TRBV13; clone size: NA; CDR3 protein: CASSPQSSGINYGYTF; CDR3 DNA: TGTGCCAGCAGCCCCCAGTCGAGCGGAATCAACTATGGCTACACCTTC
J gene: TRBJ2-2; D gene: NA; V gene: TRBV29-1; clone size: once; CDR3 protein: CSVEGGQSGSTGELFF; CDR3 DNA: TGCAGCGTTGAAGGGGGACAATCGGGGAGCACCGGGGAGCTGTTTTTT
J gene: TRBJ2-3; D gene: TRBD2; V gene: TRBV18; clone size: NA; CDR3 protein: CASSQRRAGTDTQYF; CDR3 DNA: TGTGCCAGCTCCCAACGGAGAGCGGGAACAGATACGCAGTATTTT
J gene: TRBJ2-7; D gene: NA; V gene: TRBV2; clone size: once; CDR3 protein: CASSEWTARDYEQYF; CDR3 DNA: TGTGCCAGCAGTGAATGGACTGCCCGAGACTACGAGCAGTACTTC